This TCR beta chain derives from a study of shared clonotypes between healthy human individuals. The assay was immunoSEQ multiplex PCR, and TCRdb's table has in-frame clones only and misses some. The sample holds about 2 million clones; approximately 94% are singletons and the top ten take 1.2%. Positive CCR7 selection of CD45RO-negative cells yielded the naive CD8 cells, and terminally differentiated effector memory CD45RA+ cells were excluded. Trimming stripped 2 bases from V and 3 bases from J, with 9 bases between. Germline-derived CDR1 and CDR2 are SGHRS and YFSETQ. CDR3 length equals 14 residues.

The receptor was isolated from a man aged 18 to 29 in good health. The sample taken for sequencing was naive CD8+ T cells sorted from blood. The chain has TRBV5-1 and TRBJ1-5, with D unclear. In nucleotides, the CDR3 is TGCGCCAGCAGCTTAGGATTCTCCAATCAGCCCCAGCATTTT. It yields the protein CASSLGFSNQPQHF.